This is a list of T cell receptor beta chains from one sample in a study of beta chain features in type 1 diabetes. The repertoire was sequenced with immunoSEQ multiplex PCR; TCRdb's copy has only in-frame clones and lacks some. Of fewer than 650,000 clones listed, around 15% are singletons. The specimen was naive CD4+ T cells from blood. The receptor source for this set is a young man in good health. CDR3s include the opening cysteine and the closing phenylalanine or tryptophan. D genes are given only for firm matches. Some rows have no size entry. The others give once, few or many, or a class for an expanded clone.

TRBV7-2,TRBD2,TRBJ2-3,NA,TGTGCCATTACCCGGCGGGGGGGTACCACAGATACGCAGTATTTT,CAITRRGGTTDTQYF
TRBV7-2,NA,TRBJ1-6,few,TGTGCCAGCAGCTTAAGACAGGCCGGCTCCTATAATTCACCCCTCCACTTT,CASSLRQAGSYNSPLHF
TRBV9,TRBD1,TRBJ1-1,few,TGTGCCAGCAGCGTAGCAGGGACAGGTAATGAAGCTTTCTTT,CASSVAGTGNEAFF
TRBV30,NA,TRBJ1-6,NA,TGTGCCTGGGCAAGAGGGCTGCTCATCAATTCACCCCTCCACTTT,CAWARGLLINSPLHF
TRBV7-2,TRBD1,TRBJ2-7,NA,TGTGCCAGCAGCTTAGTTGCCGGGACAGGGCACTACGAGCAGTACTTC,CASSLVAGTGHYEQYF
TRBV15,NA,TRBJ1-5,NA,TGTGCCACCAGCAGAGATCGATGGGGATTGAATCAGCCCCAGCATTTT,CATSRDRWGLNQPQHF
TRBV5-8,NA,TRBJ2-7,few,TGTGCCAGCAGCCTGGCAAGGGACTCCAGGAGCTCCTACGAGCAGTACTTC,CASSLARDSRSSYEQYF
TRBV7-9,TRBD1,TRBJ2-6,few,TGTGCCAGCAGCTTAGTAAGGGGGCCTGGGGCCAACGTCCTGACTTTC,CASSLVRGPGANVLTF
TRBV11-3,NA,TRBJ2-2,NA,TGTGCCAGCAGCTTTGGGACCGGGGAGCTGTTTTTT,CASSFGTGELFF
TRBV18,NA,TRBJ2-7,few,TGTGCCAGCTCACCACCGGACAGCTACTTCTACGAGCAGTACTTC,CASSPPDSYFYEQYF
TRBV7-2,TRBD2,TRBJ2-7,few,TGTGCCAGCAGCCCTTCAAGCGGGATAAACCCCTACGAGCAGTACTTC,CASSPSSGINPYEQYF
TRBV10-3,TRBD1,TRBJ2-7,few,TGTGCCATCAGTGCGCCACAGGGGGGCTACGAGCAGTACTTC,CAISAPQGGYEQYF
TRBV15,TRBD1,TRBJ2-7,NA,TGTGCCACCAGCAGAGCCAGTGGACAGGGGTCCTACGAGCAGTACTTC,CATSRASGQGSYEQYF
TRBV7-9,NA,TRBJ1-5,NA,TGTGCCAGCAGCCCCGATTTGGGGGGATATCAGCCCCAGCATTTT,CASSPDLGGYQPQHF
TRBV14,NA,TRBJ1-1,few,TGTGCCAGCAGCCAGTGGACAGAGAACACTGAAGCTTTCTTT,CASSQWTENTEAFF
TRBV29-1,NA,TRBJ2-5,NA,TGCAGCGTTGAAGATCGGCCCGGGGAAGAGACCCAGTACTTC,CSVEDRPGEETQYF
TRBV2,NA,TRBJ2-3,NA,TGTGCCAGCAGTGAATCAATGGGGGCTGCAGATACGCAGTATTTT,CASSESMGAADTQYF
TRBV6-5,TRBD2,TRBJ2-1,NA,TGTGCCAGCAGTTATACGGGAGGGGCGGGGTACAATGAGCAGTTCTTC,CASSYTGGAGYNEQFF
TRBV18,NA,TRBJ1-5,few,TGTGCCAGCGCCCCGACTAGGGTTCGGGGTCAGCCCCAGCATTTT,CASAPTRVRGQPQHF
TRBV7-2,NA,TRBJ1-1,few,TGTGCCAGCAGCGCAATCAACAGGGCGTCAACTGAAGCTTTCTTT,CASSAINRASTEAFF
TRBV2,TRBD1,TRBJ2-4,few,TGTGCCAGCAGTGGACAGGGAGACCTAGCCAAAAACATTCAGTACTTC,CASSGQGDLAKNIQYF
TRBV7-9,NA,TRBJ2-2,NA,TGTGCCAGCAGCCGCTCCTTAAGGGGGACCGGGGAGCTGTTTTTT,CASSRSLRGTGELFF
TRBV30,NA,TRBJ1-5,NA,TGTGCCTGGAAACGTTATAGCAATCAGCCCCAGCATTTT,CAWKRYSNQPQHF
TRBV7-2,NA,TRBJ2-6,few,TGTGCCAGCAGCCCACAAGCAGGTGGGGCCAACGTCCTGACTTTC,CASSPQAGGANVLTF
TRBV2,NA,TRBJ2-3,few,TGTGCCAGCAGTGTGGGTAGCCACACAGATACGCAGTATTTT,CASSVGSHTDTQYF
TRBV28,NA,TRBJ1-2,few,TGTGCCAGCAGAACTGCCGGGACACCTAACTATGGCTACACCTTC,CASRTAGTPNYGYTF
TRBV18,NA,TRBJ2-4,few,TGTGCCAGCTCACTCCAGGGGAGCAAAAACATTCAGTACTTC,CASSLQGSKNIQYF
TRBV4-3,NA,TRBJ1-2,few,TGCGCCAGCAGCCAAGATGGAGGAGGCTATGGCTACACCTTC,CASSQDGGGYGYTF
TRBV5-6,NA,TRBJ1-1,few,TGTGCCAGCAGCAAGGATCCCCGCTGGGACACTGAAGCTTTCTTT,CASSKDPRWDTEAFF
TRBV7-2,NA,TRBJ2-7,NA,TGTGCCAGCAGCCCCATTGTCTTCTCCTCCTACGAGCAGTACTTC,CASSPIVFSSYEQYF
TRBV4-3,NA,TRBJ2-6,NA,TGCGCCAGCGGGGTATCTGGGGCCAACGTCCTGACTTTC,CASGVSGANVLTF
TRBV9,NA,TRBJ1-5,NA,TGTGCCAGCAGCAACGATGGTGGTTGGAACAATCAGCCCCAGCATTTT,CASSNDGGWNNQPQHF
TRBV7-8,TRBD1,TRBJ1-6,NA,TGTGCCAGCACAGGAGACAGGGGTTCACCCCTCCACTTT,CASTGDRGSPLHF
TRBV13,TRBD1,TRBJ1-1,few,TGTGCCAGCAGGCCTAGGGACAGGGGGCAGAGCACTGAAGCTTTCTTT,CASRPRDRGQSTEAFF
TRBV2,NA,TRBJ2-5,NA,TGTGCCAGCCCCGGAGGCAGGGGTCAAGAGACCCAGTACTTC,CASPGGRGQETQYF
TRBV5-1,NA,TRBJ2-1,NA,TGCGCCAGCAGCTTGCTGGGGGCGAATGAGCAGTTCTTC,CASSLLGANEQFF
TRBV9,NA,TRBJ2-3,few,TGTGCCAGCAGCGTAGTGGGTGGAGCAGGGGACCGCACAGATACGCAGTATTTT,CASSVVGGAGDRTDTQYF
TRBV23-1,NA,TRBJ2-7,NA,TGCGCCCTAAAACGGAGGGTTTCTACCTGCCCTATCTACGAGCAGTACTTC,CALKRRVSTCPIYEQYF
TRBV25-1,NA,TRBJ2-3,NA,TGTGCCAGCAGTGAGGTAGTGTCGTCCCCATTTACGCAGTATTTT,CASSEVVSSPFTQYF
TRBV5-6,NA,TRBJ1-1,few,TGTGCCAGCAGCTTCGAGGGGGAAGCTTTCTTT,CASSFEGEAFF
TRBV5-1,NA,TRBJ1-4,few,TGCGCCAGCAGCAAGGACGGGAGAAATGAAAAACTGTTTTTT,CASSKDGRNEKLFF
TRBV25-1,NA,TRBJ2-2,NA,TGTGCCAGCAGTCCAACCGACAGAATCACCGGGGAGCTGTTTTTT,CASSPTDRITGELFF
TRBV14,NA,TRBJ1-4,few,TGTGCCAGCAGCCTCCTGGGGGCAACTAATGAAAAACTGTTTTTT,CASSLLGATNEKLFF
TRBV7-2,NA,TRBJ2-5,NA,TGTGCCAGCAGCTTAGGGGGCGGGCGGTACCAAGAGACCCAGTACTTC,CASSLGGGRYQETQYF
TRBV4-2,TRBD1,TRBJ2-4,NA,TGTGCCAGCAGCCCCAGGACAGGCCTGCCCAAAAACATTCAGTACTTC,CASSPRTGLPKNIQYF
TRBV4-2,TRBD1,TRBJ1-5,NA,TGTGCCAGCAGCCAAGATCAAAGGGACAGGTATCAGCCCCAGCATTTT,CASSQDQRDRYQPQHF
TRBV6-5,NA,TRBJ2-1,few,TGTGCCAGCACCACCCTAGGAGGCAATGAGCAGTTCTTC,CASTTLGGNEQFF
TRBV4-1,NA,TRBJ1-1,NA,TGCGCCAGCAGCCAAGCAGGGGTTGGCACTGAAGCTTTCTTT,CASSQAGVGTEAFF
TRBV7-2,TRBD2,TRBJ2-7,NA,TGTGCCGCTGGCCAGCGGGACTACGAGCAGTACTTC,CAAGQRDYEQYF